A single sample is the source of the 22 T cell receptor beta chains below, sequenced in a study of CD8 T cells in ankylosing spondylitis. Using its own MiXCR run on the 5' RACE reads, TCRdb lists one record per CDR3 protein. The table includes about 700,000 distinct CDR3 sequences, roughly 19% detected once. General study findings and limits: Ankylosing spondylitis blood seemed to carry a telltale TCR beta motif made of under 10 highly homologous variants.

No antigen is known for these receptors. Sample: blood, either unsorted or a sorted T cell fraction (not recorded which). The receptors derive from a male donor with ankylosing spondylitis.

The CDR3 sequence is CASSLEGRTGPNEKLFF. CDR3 nucleotides: TGTGCCAGCAGCTTAGAGGGCCGGACAGGTCCTAATGAAAAACTGTTTTTT. The chain couples TRBV7-6 to TRBJ1-4; 7 bases agree with TRBD1. CDR1 is SGHVS and CDR2 is FNYEAQ in the germline V gene. CDR3 length: 17 amino acids. The ends lost 1 base at V and 3 bases at J; junction bases unmatched: 8.

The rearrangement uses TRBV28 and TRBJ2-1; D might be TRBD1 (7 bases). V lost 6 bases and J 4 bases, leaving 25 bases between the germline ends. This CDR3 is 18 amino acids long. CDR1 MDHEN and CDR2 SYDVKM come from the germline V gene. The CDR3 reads CASSSILEATGRYNEQFF. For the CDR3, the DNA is TGTGCCAGCAGCTCTATCCTTGAGGCGACAGGGAGGTACAATGAGCAGTTCTTC.

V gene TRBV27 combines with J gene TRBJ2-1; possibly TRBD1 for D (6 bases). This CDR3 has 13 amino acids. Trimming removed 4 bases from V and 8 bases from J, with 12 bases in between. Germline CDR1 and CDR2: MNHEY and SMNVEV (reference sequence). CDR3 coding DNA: TGTGCCAGCAGTTATGAACAGGGATATGAGCAGTTCTTC. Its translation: CASSYEQGYEQFF.

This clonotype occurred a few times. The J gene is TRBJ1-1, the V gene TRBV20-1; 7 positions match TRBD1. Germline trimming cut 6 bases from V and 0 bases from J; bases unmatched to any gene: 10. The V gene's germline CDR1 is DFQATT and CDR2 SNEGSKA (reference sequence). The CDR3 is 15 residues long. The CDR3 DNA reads TGCAGTGCCAAAAACAGGGGAGACATGAACACTGAAGCTTTCTTT. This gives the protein CSAKNRGDMNTEAFF.

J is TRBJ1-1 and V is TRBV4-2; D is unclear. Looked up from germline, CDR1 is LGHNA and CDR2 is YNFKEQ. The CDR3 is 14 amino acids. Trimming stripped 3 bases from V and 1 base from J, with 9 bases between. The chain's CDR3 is CASSHGSGNTEAFF. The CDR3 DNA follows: TGTGCCAGCAGCCATGGATCAGGGAACACTGAAGCTTTCTTT.

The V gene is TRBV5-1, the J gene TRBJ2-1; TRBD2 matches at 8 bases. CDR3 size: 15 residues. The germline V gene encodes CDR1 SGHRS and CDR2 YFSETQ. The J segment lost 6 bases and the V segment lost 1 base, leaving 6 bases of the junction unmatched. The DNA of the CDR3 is TGCGCCAGCAGCTTGCTGGTTAGCGGGACCAATGAGCAGTTCTTC. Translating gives CASSLLVSGTNEQFF.

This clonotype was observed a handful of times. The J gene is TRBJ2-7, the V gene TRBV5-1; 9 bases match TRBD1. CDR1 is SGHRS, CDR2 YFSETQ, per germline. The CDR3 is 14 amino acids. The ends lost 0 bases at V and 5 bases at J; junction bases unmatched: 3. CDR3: CASSLGTGAHEQYF. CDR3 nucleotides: TGCGCCAGCAGCTTGGGGACAGGGGCCCACGAGCAGTACTTC.

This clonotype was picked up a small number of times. The CDR3 loop is CSAWTSGGSGEQFF. CDR3 DNA sequence: TGCAGTGCTTGGACTAGCGGGGGCTCGGGTGAGCAGTTCTTC. This rearrangement joins TRBV20-1 to TRBJ2-1; 13 positions match TRBD2. Trimming took 5 bases from V and 9 from J; bases not matched to a gene: 7. This CDR3 comprises 14 residues. Germline lookup yields CDR1 DFQATT and CDR2 SNEGSKA (reference sequence).

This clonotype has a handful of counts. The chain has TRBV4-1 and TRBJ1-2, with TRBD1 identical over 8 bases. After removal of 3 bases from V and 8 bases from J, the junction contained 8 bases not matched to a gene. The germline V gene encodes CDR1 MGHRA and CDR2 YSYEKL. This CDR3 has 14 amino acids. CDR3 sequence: CASSHPTGAGGYTF. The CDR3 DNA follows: TGCGCCAGCAGCCACCCGACAGGGGCAGGCGGCTACACCTTC.

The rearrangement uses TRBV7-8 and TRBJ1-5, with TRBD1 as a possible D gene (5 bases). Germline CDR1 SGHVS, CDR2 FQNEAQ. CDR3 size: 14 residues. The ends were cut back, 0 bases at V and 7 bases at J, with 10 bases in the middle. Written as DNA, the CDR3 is TGTGCCAGCAGCTTAGCTGGGACGGGGCAGCCCCAGCATTTT. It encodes CASSLAGTGQPQHF.

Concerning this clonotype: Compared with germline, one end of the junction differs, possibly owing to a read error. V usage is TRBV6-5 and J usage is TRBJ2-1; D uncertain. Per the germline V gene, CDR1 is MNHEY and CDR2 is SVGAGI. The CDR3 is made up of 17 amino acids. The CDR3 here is CANSYSIGQARYNEQFF. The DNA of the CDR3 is TGTGCCAACAGTTACTCGATTGGGCAAGCCCGTTACAATGAGCAGTTCTTC.

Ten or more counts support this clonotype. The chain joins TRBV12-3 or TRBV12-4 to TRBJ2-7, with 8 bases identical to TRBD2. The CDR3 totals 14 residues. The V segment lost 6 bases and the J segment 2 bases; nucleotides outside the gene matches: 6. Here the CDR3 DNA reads TGTGCCAGCAGGATTAGCGGGGCCGCCTACGAGCAGTACTTC. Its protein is CASRISGAAYEQYF.

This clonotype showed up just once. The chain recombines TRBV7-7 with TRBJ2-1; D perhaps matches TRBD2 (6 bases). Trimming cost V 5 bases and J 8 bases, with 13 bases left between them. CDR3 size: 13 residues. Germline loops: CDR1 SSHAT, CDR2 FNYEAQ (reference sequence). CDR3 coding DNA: TGTGCCAGCAGCCAAAATAGCGGCGATGAGCAGTTCTTC. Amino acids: CASSQNSGDEQFF.

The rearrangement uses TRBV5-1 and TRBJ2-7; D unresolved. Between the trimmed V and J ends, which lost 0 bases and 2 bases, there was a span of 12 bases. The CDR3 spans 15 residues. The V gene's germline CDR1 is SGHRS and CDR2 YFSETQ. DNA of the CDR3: TGCGCCAGCAGCTTGGTCGGTGGGGAAGCCTACGAGCAGTACTTC. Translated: CASSLVGGEAYEQYF.

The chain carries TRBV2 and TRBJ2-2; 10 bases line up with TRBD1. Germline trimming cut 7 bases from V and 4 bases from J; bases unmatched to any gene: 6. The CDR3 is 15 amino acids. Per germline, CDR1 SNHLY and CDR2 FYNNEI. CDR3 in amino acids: CASTGTGATTGELFF. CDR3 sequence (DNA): TGTGCCAGCACGGGGACAGGGGCCACCACCGGGGAGCTGTTTTTT.

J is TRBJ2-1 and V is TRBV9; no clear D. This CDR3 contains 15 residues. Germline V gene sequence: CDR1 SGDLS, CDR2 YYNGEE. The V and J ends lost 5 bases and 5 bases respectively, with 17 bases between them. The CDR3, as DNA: TGTGCCAGCAGTGGAAAGGGAAACATGGACAATGAGCAGTTCTTC. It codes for CASSGKGNMDNEQFF.

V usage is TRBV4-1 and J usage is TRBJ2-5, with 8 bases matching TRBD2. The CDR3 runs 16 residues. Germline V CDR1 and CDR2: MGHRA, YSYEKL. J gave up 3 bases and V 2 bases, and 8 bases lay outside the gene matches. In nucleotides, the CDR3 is TGCGCCAGCAGCCAAAGTACTAGCGGAACAGAAGAGACCCAGTACTTC. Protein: CASSQSTSGTEETQYF.

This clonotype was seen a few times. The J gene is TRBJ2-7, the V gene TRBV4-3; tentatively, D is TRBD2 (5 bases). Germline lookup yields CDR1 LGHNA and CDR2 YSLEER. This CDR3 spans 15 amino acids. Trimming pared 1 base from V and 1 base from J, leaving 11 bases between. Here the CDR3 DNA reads TGCGCCAGCAGCCAAGGTCGGGGTATTTCCTACGAGCAGTACTTC. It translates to CASSQGRGISYEQYF.

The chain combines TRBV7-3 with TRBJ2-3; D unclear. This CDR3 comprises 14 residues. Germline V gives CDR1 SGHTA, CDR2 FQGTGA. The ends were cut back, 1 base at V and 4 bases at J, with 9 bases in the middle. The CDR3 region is CASSLNQMPDTQYF. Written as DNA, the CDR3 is TGTGCCAGCAGCTTAAATCAGATGCCAGATACGCAGTATTTT.

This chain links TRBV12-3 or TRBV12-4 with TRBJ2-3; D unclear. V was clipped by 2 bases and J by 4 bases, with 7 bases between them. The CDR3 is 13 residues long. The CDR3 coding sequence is TGTGCCAGCAGTTTAAGGCGTGCAGATACGCAGTATTTT. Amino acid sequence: CASSLRRADTQYF.

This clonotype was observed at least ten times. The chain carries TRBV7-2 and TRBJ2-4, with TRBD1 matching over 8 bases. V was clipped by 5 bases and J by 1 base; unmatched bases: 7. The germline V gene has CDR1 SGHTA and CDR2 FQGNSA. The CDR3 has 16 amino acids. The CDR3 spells CASSLWTGRAKNIQYF. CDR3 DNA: TGTGCCAGCAGCCTGTGGACAGGGAGGGCCAAAAACATTCAGTACTTC.

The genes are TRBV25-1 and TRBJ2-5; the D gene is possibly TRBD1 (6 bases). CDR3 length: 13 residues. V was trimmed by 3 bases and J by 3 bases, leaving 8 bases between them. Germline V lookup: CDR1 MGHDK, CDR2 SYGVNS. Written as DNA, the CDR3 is TGTGCCAGCAGTGATTGGACAGAAGAGACCCAGTACTTC. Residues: CASSDWTEETQYF.